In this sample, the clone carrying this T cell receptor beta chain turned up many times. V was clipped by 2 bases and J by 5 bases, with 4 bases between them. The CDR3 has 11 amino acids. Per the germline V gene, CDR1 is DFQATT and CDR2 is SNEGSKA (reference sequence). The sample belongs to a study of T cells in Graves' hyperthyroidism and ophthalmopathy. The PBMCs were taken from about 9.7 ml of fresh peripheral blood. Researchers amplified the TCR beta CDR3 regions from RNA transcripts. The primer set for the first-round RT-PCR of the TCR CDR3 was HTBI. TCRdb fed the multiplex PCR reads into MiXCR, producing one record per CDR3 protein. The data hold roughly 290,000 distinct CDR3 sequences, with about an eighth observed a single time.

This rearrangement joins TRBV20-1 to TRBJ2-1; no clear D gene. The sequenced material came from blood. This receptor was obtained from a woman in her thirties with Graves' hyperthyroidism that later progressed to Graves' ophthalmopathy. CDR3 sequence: CSARLDNEQFF. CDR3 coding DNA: TGCAGTGCTAGATTGGACAATGAGCAGTTCTTC.